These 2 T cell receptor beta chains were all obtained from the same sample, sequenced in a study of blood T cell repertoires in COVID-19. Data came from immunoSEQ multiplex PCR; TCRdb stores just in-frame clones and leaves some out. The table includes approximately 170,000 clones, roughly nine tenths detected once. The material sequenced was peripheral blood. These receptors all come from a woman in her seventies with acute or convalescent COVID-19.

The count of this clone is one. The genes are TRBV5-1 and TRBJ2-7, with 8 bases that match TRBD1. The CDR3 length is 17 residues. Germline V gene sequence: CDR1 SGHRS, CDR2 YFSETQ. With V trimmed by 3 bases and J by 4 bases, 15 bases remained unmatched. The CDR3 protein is CASSSRRSGTGRYEQYF. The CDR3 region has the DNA TGCGCCAGCAGCTCCCGGCGGTCCGGGACAGGAAGGTACGAGCAGTACTTC. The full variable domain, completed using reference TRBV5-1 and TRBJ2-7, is KAGVTQTPRYLIKTRGQQVTLSCSPISGHRSVSWYQQTPGQGLQFLFEYFSETQRNKGNFPGRFSGRQFSNSRSEMNVSTLELGDSALYLCASSSRRSGTGRYEQYFGPGTRLTVT.

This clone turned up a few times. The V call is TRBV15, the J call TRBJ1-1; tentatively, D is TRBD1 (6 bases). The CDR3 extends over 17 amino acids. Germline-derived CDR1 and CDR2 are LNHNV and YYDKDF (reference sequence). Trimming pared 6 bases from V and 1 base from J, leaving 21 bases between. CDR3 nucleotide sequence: TGTGCCACCAGAGATAATCAGGGGCATTGGAGGAACACTGAAGCTTTCTTT. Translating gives CATRDNQGHWRNTEAFF.